This T cell receptor (beta chain) was sequenced in a study of response to subunit inactivated influenza vaccine. Whole-study findings and limits: Each seasonal influenza vaccination, the authors suggested, recruits few new T cells.

Looked up from germline, CDR1 is SGDLS and CDR2 is YYNGEE. The CDR3 consists of 16 residues. The germline V and J ends were trimmed by 0 bases and 1 base, with 12 bases remaining between them. MiXCR, run by TCRdb on the RT-PCR reads, gives a single entry per CDR3 protein. The sample has about 520,000 distinct CDR3 sequences, approximately 7.2% seen once. Concerning this clonotype: Its cognate antigen is unknown.

The sample consisted of PBMCs from blood, taken around 25 months after vaccination. The clonotype originates from a man aged 50 to 75 who received an inactivated influenza vaccine. The V call is TRBV9, the J call TRBJ2-3, with a weak D call TRBD2 (5 bases). Here the CDR3 reads CASSVGGSVGTDTQYF. The DNA of the CDR3 is TGTGCCAGCAGCGTAGGAGGGAGCGTCGGCACAGATACGCAGTATTTT.